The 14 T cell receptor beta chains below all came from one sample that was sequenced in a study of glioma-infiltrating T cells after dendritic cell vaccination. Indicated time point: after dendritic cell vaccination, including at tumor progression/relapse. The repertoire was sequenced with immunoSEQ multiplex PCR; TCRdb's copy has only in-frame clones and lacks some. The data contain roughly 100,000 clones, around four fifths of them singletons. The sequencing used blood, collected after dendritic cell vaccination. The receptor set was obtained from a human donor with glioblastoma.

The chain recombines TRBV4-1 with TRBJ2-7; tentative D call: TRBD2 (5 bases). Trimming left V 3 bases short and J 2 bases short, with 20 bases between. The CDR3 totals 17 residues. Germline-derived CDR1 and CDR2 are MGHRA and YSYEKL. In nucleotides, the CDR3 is TGCGCCAGCAGCCACGCAGGACGGACTGTTCCTACCTACGAGCAGTACTTC. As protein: CASSHAGRTVPTYEQYF.

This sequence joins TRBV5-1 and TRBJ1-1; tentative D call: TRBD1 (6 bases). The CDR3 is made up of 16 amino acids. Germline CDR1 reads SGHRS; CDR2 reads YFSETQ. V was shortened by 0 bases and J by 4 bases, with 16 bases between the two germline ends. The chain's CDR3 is CASSLATSRGATEAFF. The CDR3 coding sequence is TGCGCCAGCAGCTTGGCTACGTCCAGGGGAGCCACTGAAGCTTTCTTT.

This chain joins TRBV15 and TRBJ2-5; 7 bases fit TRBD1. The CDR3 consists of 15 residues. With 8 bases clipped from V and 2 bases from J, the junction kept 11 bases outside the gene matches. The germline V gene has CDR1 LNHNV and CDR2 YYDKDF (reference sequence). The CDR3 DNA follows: TGTGCCACCTCCTTAGGGGGACAGAAACAAGAGACCCAGTACTTC. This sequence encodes CATSLGGQKQETQYF.

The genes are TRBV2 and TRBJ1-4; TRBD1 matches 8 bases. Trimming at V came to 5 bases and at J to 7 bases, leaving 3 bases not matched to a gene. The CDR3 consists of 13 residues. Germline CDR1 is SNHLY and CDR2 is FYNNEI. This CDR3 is CASSPDRVEKLFF. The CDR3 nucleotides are TGTGCCAGCAGTCCGGACAGGGTTGAAAAACTGTTTTTT.

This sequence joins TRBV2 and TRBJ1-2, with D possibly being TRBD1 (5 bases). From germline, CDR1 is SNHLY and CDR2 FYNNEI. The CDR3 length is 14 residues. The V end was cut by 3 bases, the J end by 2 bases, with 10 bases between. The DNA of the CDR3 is TGTGCCAGCAGTGACTTGGACACCAACTATGGCTACACCTTC. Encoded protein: CASSDLDTNYGYTF.

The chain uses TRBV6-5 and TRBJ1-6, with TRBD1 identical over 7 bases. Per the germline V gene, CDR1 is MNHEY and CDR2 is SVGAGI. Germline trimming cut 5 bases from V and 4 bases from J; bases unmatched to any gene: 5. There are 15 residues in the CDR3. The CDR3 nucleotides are TGTGCCAGCAGTCGACAGGGAGGTTATAATTCACCCCTCCACTTT. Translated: CASSRQGGYNSPLHF.

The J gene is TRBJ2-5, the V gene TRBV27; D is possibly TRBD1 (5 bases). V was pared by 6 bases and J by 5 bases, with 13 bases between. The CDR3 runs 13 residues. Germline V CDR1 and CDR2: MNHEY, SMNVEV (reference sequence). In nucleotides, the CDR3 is TGTGCCAGCAGGGACACCTTATTGGAGACCCAGTACTTC. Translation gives CASRDTLLETQYF.

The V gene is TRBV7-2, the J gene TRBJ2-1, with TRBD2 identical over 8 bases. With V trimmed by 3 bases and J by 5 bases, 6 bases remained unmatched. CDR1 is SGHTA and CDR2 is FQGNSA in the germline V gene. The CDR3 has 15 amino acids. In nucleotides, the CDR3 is TGTGCCAGCAGCTTGACCCCAGCGGGGGACAATGAGCAGTTCTTC. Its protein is CASSLTPAGDNEQFF.

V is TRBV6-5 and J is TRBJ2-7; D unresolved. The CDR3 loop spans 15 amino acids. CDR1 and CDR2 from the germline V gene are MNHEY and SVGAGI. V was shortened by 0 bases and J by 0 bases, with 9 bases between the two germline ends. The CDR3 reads CASSYSKPSSYEQYF. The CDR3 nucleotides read TGTGCCAGCAGTTACTCGAAACCTAGCTCCTACGAGCAGTACTTC.

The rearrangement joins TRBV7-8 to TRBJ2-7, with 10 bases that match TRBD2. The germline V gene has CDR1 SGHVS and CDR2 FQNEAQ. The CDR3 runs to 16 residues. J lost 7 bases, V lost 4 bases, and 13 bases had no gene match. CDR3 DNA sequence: TGTGCCAGCAGCTCATTCAGGCTAGCGGGGGTCCGGGAGCAGTACTTC. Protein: CASSSFRLAGVREQYF.

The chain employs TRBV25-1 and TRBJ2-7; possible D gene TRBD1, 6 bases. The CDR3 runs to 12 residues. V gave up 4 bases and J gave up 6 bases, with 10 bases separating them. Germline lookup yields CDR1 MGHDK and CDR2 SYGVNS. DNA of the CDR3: TGTGCCAGCAGTGGAGGGGGAAGCGAGCAGTACTTC. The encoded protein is CASSGGGSEQYF.

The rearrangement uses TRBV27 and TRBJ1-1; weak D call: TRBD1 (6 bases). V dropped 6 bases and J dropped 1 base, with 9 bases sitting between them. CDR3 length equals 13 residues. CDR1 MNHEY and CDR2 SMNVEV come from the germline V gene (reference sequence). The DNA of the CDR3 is TGTGCCAGCAGACAGGGCCAGAACACTGAAGCTTTCTTT. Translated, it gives CASRQGQNTEAFF.

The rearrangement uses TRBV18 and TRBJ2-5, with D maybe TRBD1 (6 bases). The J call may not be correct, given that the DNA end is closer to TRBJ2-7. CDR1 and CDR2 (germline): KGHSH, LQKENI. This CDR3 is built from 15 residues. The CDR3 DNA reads TGTGCCAGCTCACCGAGGGGGACACAGACCTACGAGCAGTACTTC. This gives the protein CASSPRGTQTYEQYF.

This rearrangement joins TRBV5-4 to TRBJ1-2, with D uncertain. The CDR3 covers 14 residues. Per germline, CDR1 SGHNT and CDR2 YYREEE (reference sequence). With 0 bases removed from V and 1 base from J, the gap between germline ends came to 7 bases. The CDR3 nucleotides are TGTGCCAGCAGCTTGGCCCAAAATAACTATGGCTACACCTTC. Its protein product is CASSLAQNNYGYTF.